These 16 T cell receptor beta chains originate from one sample sequenced in a study of T cells in Graves' hyperthyroidism and ophthalmopathy. Regions amplified from RNA transcripts were the TCR beta CDR3 regions. Researchers ran a first-round RT-PCR on the TCR CDR3 using the HTBI primer set. In TCRdb, the multiplex PCR reads were re-called with MiXCR into one record per CDR3 protein. This sample has fewer than 750,000 distinct CDR3 sequences; approximately 15% occur once, and the top ten carry roughly 4.5%. The sequenced sample was blood. The receptors were gathered from a woman in her thirties or forties with Graves' ophthalmopathy.

This clonotype was counted many times. CDR3 coding DNA: TGTGCCAGCCGCCTGACTAGCGGGAGGGTTACCGGGGAGCTGTTTTTT. Amino acid sequence: CASRLTSGRVTGELFF. The chain couples TRBV6-1 to TRBJ2-2, with 14 positions matching TRBD2. The germline CDR1 and CDR2 sequences are MNHNS and SASEGT. V shed 8 bases, J shed 5 bases, and the junction held 7 bases outside the gene matches. The CDR3 covers 16 residues.

There are many counts of this clonotype. The chain has TRBV28 and TRBJ1-5, with D possibly matching TRBD1 (5 bases). This CDR3 region has 14 residues. Germline V gene sequence: CDR1 MDHEN, CDR2 SYDVKM. With 6 bases removed from V and 2 bases from J, the gap between germline ends came to 11 bases. CDR3 in amino acids: CASSGHGGNQPQHF. The CDR3 DNA follows: TGTGCCAGCAGCGGACATGGGGGCAATCAGCCCCAGCATTTT.

The gene calls are TRBV7-3 and TRBJ2-5; 7 positions match TRBD1. The CDR3 runs 14 residues. V shed 5 bases, J shed 5 bases, and the junction held 8 bases outside the gene matches. Germline V gene lookup returns CDR1 SGHTA and CDR2 FQGTGA. The CDR3 coding sequence is TGTGCCAGCAGCGCCCTCAGGGGGTTTGAGACCCAGTACTTC. This encodes CASSALRGFETQYF.

This clonotype came up many times. The chain is built from TRBV12-3 or TRBV12-4 and TRBJ2-2, with 7 bases lining up with TRBD1. J lost 7 bases, V lost 3 bases, and 8 bases had no gene match. This CDR3 has 15 residues. The CDR3 sequence: CASSFTRGSGGELFF. The CDR3, as DNA: TGTGCCAGCAGTTTCACCAGGGGGTCGGGCGGGGAGCTGTTTTTT.

The chain joins TRBV18 to TRBJ2-7, with 8 bases aligning to TRBD1. J was trimmed by 6 bases and V by 1 base; bases with no gene match: 5. CDR3 length: 14 residues. CDR1 is KGHSH and CDR2 is LQKENI in the germline V gene. CDR3 coding DNA: TGTGCCAGCTCACCACGGCAGGGGGCAACCGAGCAGTACTTC. Residues: CASSPRQGATEQYF.

The V and J genes are TRBV7-1 and TRBJ2-2; D is perhaps TRBD2 (6 bases). TRBV7-1 is designated an ORF whose function remains uncertain. This CDR3 comprises 20 residues. The ends were cut back, 3 bases at V and 0 bases at J, with 23 bases in the middle. CDR3 DNA: TGTGCCAGCAGCTCCCCCCCCTTCCCCCTGAAGCGGGCGAACACCGGGGAGCTGTTTTTT. It is translated as CASSSPPFPLKRANTGELFF.

On this clonotype: It may be a read error: a sequence one base away is much more abundant. This likely comes from a read error, as the CDR3 has no conserved phenylalanine or tryptophan at its end. The CDR3 coding sequence is TGTGCCAGCAGCATACAGGACTACATAAGGGAGCTGTTTTCT. Protein sequence: CASSIQDYIRELFS. The chain employs TRBV6-1 and TRBJ2-2; TRBD2 is a possible D gene (6 bases). Trimming cost V 6 bases and J 9 bases, with 17 bases left between them. Germline lookup yields CDR1 MNHNS and CDR2 SASEGT. The CDR3 is 14 residues long.

The table lists this clonotype with many counts. The chain is built from TRBV15 and TRBJ2-7; 12 bases agree with TRBD2. The germline CDR1 and CDR2 sequences are LNHNV and YYDKDF (reference sequence). The V and J ends lost 0 bases and 6 bases, in that order; junction bases with no gene match: 12. This CDR3 has 18 amino acids. CDR3 amino acids: CATSRDRFLAGGQGEQYF. As DNA, the CDR3 is TGTGCCACCAGCAGAGATCGGTTCCTAGCGGGAGGGCAAGGCGAGCAGTACTTC.

In its sample, this clonotype was seen many times. The chain carries TRBV28 and TRBJ1-3; possibly TRBD1 for D (6 bases). Germline CDR1 MDHEN, CDR2 SYDVKM. The V and J ends lost 1 base and 0 bases respectively, with 13 bases between them. This CDR3 contains 17 residues. The CDR3 bases are TGTGCCAGCAGTTTATCGACAGGCCCTCGCTCTGGAAACACCATATATTTT. The encoded protein is CASSLSTGPRSGNTIYF.

This clonotype was seen many times. The gene calls are TRBV2 and TRBJ2-5; D ambiguous. Trimming pared 8 bases from V and 1 base from J, leaving 14 bases between. The CDR3 totals 14 residues. The V gene's germline CDR1 is SNHLY and CDR2 FYNNEI. The chain's CDR3 is CASSYRATQETQYF. In DNA, the CDR3 is TGTGCCAGCTCATACCGGGCGACCCAAGAGACCCAGTACTTC.

This clonotype was seen only a few times. The chain links TRBV7-9 to TRBJ2-2; possibly TRBD2 for D (6 bases). This CDR3 comprises 14 residues. Trimming left V 7 bases short and J 4 bases short, with 13 bases between. Germline loops: CDR1 SEHNR, CDR2 FQNEAQ (reference sequence). CDR3 residues: CASTFGGATGELFF. The CDR3 region has the DNA TGTGCCAGCACCTTTGGAGGGGCCACCGGGGAGCTGTTTTTT.

This clonotype has only one observation. This sequence joins TRBV12-3 or TRBV12-4 and TRBJ1-1; D gene ambiguous. CDR3 length: 15 amino acids. V was cut by 5 bases and J by 1 base, with 14 bases left in between. The CDR3 loop reads CASSPRGTKNTEAFF. The DNA of the CDR3 is TGTGCCAGCAGTCCTCGCGGCACCAAGAACACTGAAGCTTTCTTT.

This clonotype was counted ten times or more. This chain links TRBV19 with TRBJ1-1; 10 nucleotides match TRBD1. CDR1 is LNHDA, CDR2 SQIVND, per germline (reference sequence). The CDR3 has 13 residues. After removal of 9 bases from V and 6 bases from J, the junction contained 7 bases not matched to a gene. The CDR3 bases are TGTGCCAGCCGACAGGGGGCGAAAGCTGAAGCTTTCTTT. This encodes CASRQGAKAEAFF.

V is TRBV15 and J is TRBJ2-5, with D possibly called TRBD1 or TRBD2 (5 bases each). Trimming left V 5 bases short and J 5 bases short, with 21 bases between. CDR1 LNHNV and CDR2 YYDKDF come from the germline V gene (reference sequence). CDR3 size: 16 residues. Here the CDR3 reads CATSQEYRIREETQYF. The CDR3 nucleotides read TGTGCCACCAGCCAAGAGTACAGGATAAGGGAGGAGACCCAGTACTTC.

This clonotype was counted ten times or more. The chain is built from TRBV5-1 and TRBJ2-5; D possibly corresponds to TRBD1 (6 bases). Trimming shortened V by 1 base and J by 2 bases, and 15 bases separated the two germline ends. Per the germline V gene, CDR1 is SGHRS and CDR2 is YFSETQ. The CDR3 loop spans 16 amino acids. The CDR3 region has the DNA TGCGCCAGCAGCTTGTCATCTAGCCAGGGGCAAGAGACCCAGTACTTC. Protein: CASSLSSSQGQETQYF.

In its sample, this clonotype was seen many times. This chain joins TRBV7-2 and TRBJ2-2; D is uncertain. Germline-derived CDR1 and CDR2 are SGHTA and FQGNSA. V was cut by 1 base and J by 1 base, with 7 bases left in between. The CDR3 extends over 15 amino acids. The CDR3 coding sequence is TGTGCCAGCAGCTTAGACGCAGAGAACACCGGGGAGCTGTTTTTT. Its translation is CASSLDAENTGELFF.